These 9 T cell receptor beta chains came from one sample sequenced in a study of T cells in Graves' hyperthyroidism and ophthalmopathy. TCR beta CDR3 sequences were amplified from RNA transcripts. In the first-round RT-PCR of the TCR CDR3, the HTBI primer set was used. TCRdb fed the multiplex PCR reads into MiXCR, producing one record per CDR3 protein. The sample has about 500,000 distinct CDR3 sequences, 13% to 15% seen once. Sequencing used blood. These receptors originate from a young woman with Graves' hyperthyroidism.

Many counts were recorded for this clonotype. One end of the junction does not line up with germline, which may come from a read error. This chain uses TRBV12-3 or TRBV12-4 with TRBJ2-5; D possibly corresponds to TRBD2 (6 bases). The CDR3 is made up of 15 amino acids. CDR3 loop: CASTLADTTQETQYF. Written as DNA, the CDR3 is TGTGCCAGCACTTTAGCGGATACTACGCAAGAGACCCAGTACTTC.

This clonotype was seen a handful of times. Its ends do not fully match the called genes, so a read error is possible. The chain carries TRBV6-5 and TRBJ2-1, with TRBD1 identical over 8 bases. The germline gives CDR1 MNHEY, CDR2 SVGAGI. The CDR3 is made up of 18 amino acids. CDR3 in DNA: TGTGCCAGCAGATACTCCTCAAAAGGGGACAGGTTCAAATTTGAGCAGTTCTTC. It translates to CASRYSSKGDRFKFEQFF.

Ten or more counts support this clonotype. This chain links TRBV7-3 with TRBJ2-1; 13 positions agree with TRBD2. The CDR3 is made up of 19 amino acids. The germline gives CDR1 SGHTA, CDR2 FQGTGA. With 5 bases clipped from V and 0 bases from J, the junction kept 10 bases outside the gene matches. The CDR3 is CASSPGTSGTGHSYNEQFF. For the CDR3, the DNA is TGTGCCAGCAGCCCCGGGACTAGCGGGACTGGGCACTCCTACAATGAGCAGTTCTTC.

The V call is TRBV10-1, the J call TRBJ2-5, with a possible D match to TRBD2 (6 bases). From germline, CDR1 is WNHNN and CDR2 SYGVQD (reference sequence). The CDR3 has 16 amino acids. Trimming cost V 2 bases and J 2 bases, with 15 bases left between them. The CDR3 is CASSEGGTPGQETQYF. In DNA, the CDR3 is TGCGCCAGCAGTGAGGGGGGGACTCCGGGGCAAGAGACCCAGTACTTC.

In its sample, this clonotype was seen a few times. The rearrangement links TRBV7-2 to TRBJ2-5; weak D call: TRBD2 (5 bases). Trimming shortened V by 5 bases and J by 1 base, and 14 bases separated the two germline ends. Germline CDR1 SGHTA, CDR2 FQGNSA. The CDR3 is made up of 15 amino acids. The CDR3 is CASSAQLGSQETQYF. The CDR3 nucleotides are TGTGCCAGCAGCGCCCAACTGGGGAGCCAAGAGACCCAGTACTTC.

The table lists this clonotype with many counts. V usage is TRBV3-1 and J usage is TRBJ2-1; D uncertain. The CDR3 consists of 12 residues. Germline loops: CDR1 LGHDT, CDR2 YNNKEL (reference sequence). V was clipped by 0 bases and J by 7 bases, with 4 bases between them. The CDR3 DNA sequence: TGTGCCAGCAGCCAAGAAAGGAATGAGCAGTTCTTC. Its translation is CASSQERNEQFF.

This clonotype appeared a few times. This may be a read error: a much more frequent sequence differs by one nucleotide. The V gene is TRBV7-3, the J gene TRBJ1-6; 10 bases map to TRBD1. Trimming at V came to 5 bases and at J to 9 bases, leaving 1 base not matched to a gene. CDR1 SGHTA and CDR2 FQGTGA come from the germline V gene. This CDR3 spans 13 amino acids. The CDR3, as DNA: TGTGCCAGCAGCAGGACAGGGGGTTCACCCCTCCACTTT. Protein: CASSRTGGSPLHF.

This chain uses TRBV6-1 with TRBJ1-1; the match to TRBD1 covers 9 bases. This CDR3 spans 13 amino acids. Trimming removed 5 bases from V and 10 bases from J; junction bases left unmatched: 8. Germline CDR1 MNHNS, CDR2 SASEGT. The chain's CDR3 is CASSPRDREAAFF. The CDR3, as DNA: TGTGCCAGCAGTCCCCGGGACAGGGAGGCAGCTTTCTTT.

This clonotype was recorded at least ten times. V and J are TRBV2 and TRBJ1-6; 7 nucleotides match TRBD1. Germline CDR1 reads SNHLY; CDR2 reads FYNNEI. The V gene end was trimmed by 8 bases and the J gene end by 6 bases; junction bases not matched to a gene: 4. This CDR3 has 13 amino acids. In nucleotides, the CDR3 is TGTGCCAGCGAGGGGGCTACTAATTCACCCCTCCACTTT. Its protein is CASEGATNSPLHF.